This T cell receptor (beta chain) was documented in a study of blood T cell repertoires in COVID-19 (dated by TCRdb to 2018 to 2020). For the wider study: The collaborator samples originated in the United States, Italy and Spain and spanned the acute and convalescent phases of COVID-19. The material from the prospective study consisted of cDNA or gDNA derived from T cells, B-cell-depleted T cells, or PBMCs. The dataset comprised deeply sampled blood TCRbeta repertoires from subjects exposed to, actively infected with, or recovered from COVID-19. The repertoires were released in a freely available public database intended as a resource for research on the immune response to SARS-CoV-2. Samples came from the ongoing ImmuneRACE study (first 160 participants) plus 1,254 subjects from 6 global collaborators. The sample metadata nearly always contained a de-identified subject ID, COVID-19 status, age in years and sex. Where available, HLA class I and class II types were taken from metadata supplied by the sample provider and were not determined by assay-based typing.

Remarks on this clone: Its antigen remains unidentified. The record has no base qualities; no much larger clone is one base away.

The collaborating institutions used their own protocols to collect whole blood in K2EDTA tubes. For TCRbeta analysis, collaborator samples were shipped as frozen whole blood, as isolated PBMCs, or as DNA extracted from either sample type. General study outcomes and caveats: The quantity of clinical and demographic metadata differed by source and by participant and was supplied without curation.

The immunoSEQ Assay, a bias-controlled multiplex PCR, was used to amplify TCRbeta CDR3 regions from genomic DNA. In the original analysis: The number of nucleated cells in each sample was estimated by amplification of reference gene primers within the assay. To quantify the absolute abundance of each unique TCRbeta CDR3 rearrangement, sequence reads were collapsed and filtered. Productive Simpson clonality was computed per sample as the square root of Simpson's diversity index over productive rearrangements. In its TCRdb copy, this immuneACCESS table keeps in-frame sequences only and misses some clones. Where compared with another copy, unresolved V genes explain less than half of these, and the others have no known cause. V, J and clone size are those of that table, while D and trimming were read from the DNA. A total of around 130,000 clones appear in this sample, 85% of them only once. About 3.9% of the sample is taken by the ten largest.

This receptor was identified in a man aged 60-69 years with acute or convalescent COVID-19. The sample consisted of peripheral blood.

The bases read TGTGCCAGTAGCATCGGGGGCGGGGGAGACGAGCAGTACTTC. It specifies CASSIGGGGDEQYF. The chain is assembled from TRBV19 and TRBJ2-7; tentative D gene TRBD2, with 7 bases matching. Including cysteine and phenylalanine, the CDR3 has 14 amino acids. Just the 42-base CDR3 DNA is kept, in frame starting at base 1. V loses 6 bases, J loses 5 bases, and the germline ends lie 17 bases apart. According to the germline V gene (reference sequence), CDR1 reads LNHDA and CDR2 reads SQIVND.